The 20 T cell receptor beta chains presented below share a single source sample, sequenced in a study of memory CD4+ T cells and cytomegalovirus serostatus. The sort gate was single viable CD3+CD4+CD8-CD45RO+ cells for memory CD4+ T cells. Data came from immunoSEQ multiplex PCR; TCRdb stores just in-frame clones and leaves some out. The sample carries about 50,000 clones, about 81% recorded once. Sequenced material: memory CD4+ T cells from blood. These receptors came from an adult in good health and CMV-seronegative.

This chain uses TRBV19 with TRBJ2-7; no reliable D call. The V end lost 0 bases, the J end lost 6 bases, and 9 bases lay between the germline ends. CDR1 and CDR2 (germline): LNHDA, SQIVND (reference sequence). The CDR3 contains 13 residues. CDR3 in DNA: TGTGCCAGTAGTATAGATCCGGGTCTCGAGCAGTACTTC. This gives the protein CASSIDPGLEQYF.

This clone is a singleton in its sample. The V and J genes are TRBV4-2 and TRBJ1-2, with TRBD1 as a possible D gene (5 bases). V lost 4 bases, J lost 8 bases, and 11 bases lay in between. There are 12 residues in the CDR3. Germline lookup yields CDR1 LGHNA and CDR2 YNFKEQ. The CDR3 coding sequence is TGTGCCAGCAGCCCAAGGGCAGGGGGCTACACCTTC. This encodes CASSPRAGGYTF.

The chain links TRBV2 to TRBJ2-1; 8 bases are a match to TRBD2. Trimming removed 5 bases from V and 4 bases from J; junction bases left unmatched: 7. CDR1 SNHLY and CDR2 FYNNEI come from the germline V gene. The CDR3 extends over 15 amino acids. CDR3 DNA sequence: TGTGCCAGCAGTCCCGGGGGGGGGCTATACAATGAGCAGTTCTTC. It specifies CASSPGGGLYNEQFF.

The chain combines TRBV6-1 with TRBJ1-5; D not resolved. This CDR3 has 12 amino acids. Germline CDR1 is MNHNS and CDR2 is SASEGT. V was cut by 3 bases and J by 5 bases, with 5 bases left in between. The CDR3 region is CASSDPYQPQHF. The CDR3 DNA reads as TGTGCCAGCAGTGACCCTTATCAGCCCCAGCATTTT.

V is TRBV20-1 and J is TRBJ2-7; 8 positions match TRBD1. The V gene end was trimmed by 5 bases and the J gene end by 5 bases; junction bases not matched to a gene: 2. Germline CDR1 is DFQATT and CDR2 is SNEGSKA (reference sequence). This CDR3 comprises 11 residues. The CDR3 loop reads CSAWTGNEQYF. CDR3 bases: TGCAGTGCTTGGACAGGGAACGAGCAGTACTTC.

The V call is TRBV27, the J call TRBJ2-7; 11 positions agree with TRBD1. The CDR3 is 14 amino acids. Looked up from germline, CDR1 is MNHEY and CDR2 is SMNVEV (reference sequence). Unmatched junction bases numbered 6, after V lost 6 bases and J lost 5 bases. The DNA of the CDR3 is TGTGCCAGCAGGCCCGGACAGGGGGCCCACGAGCAGTACTTC. Residues: CASRPGQGAHEQYF.

The chain has TRBV4-3 and TRBJ2-1; TRBD2 matches at 7 bases. The CDR3 contains 16 residues. Germline-derived CDR1 and CDR2 are LGHNA and YSLEER. V dropped 1 base and J dropped 8; count of bases not matched to a gene: 11. The CDR3 DNA reads as TGCGCCAGCAGCCAAGTTTTAAGCGGGGAAACCTATGAGCAGTTCTTC. Translated, it gives CASSQVLSGETYEQFF.

The rearrangement joins TRBV7-9 to TRBJ1-1, with a weak D call TRBD1 (5 bases). V lost 1 base, J lost 1 base, and 7 bases lay in between. CDR3 size: 14 residues. Per germline, CDR1 SEHNR and CDR2 FQNEAQ (reference sequence). DNA for the CDR3: TGTGCCAGCAGCTTAGACGGGGGGAACACTGAAGCTTTCTTT. As protein: CASSLDGGNTEAFF.

The chain couples TRBV27 to TRBJ2-3; 8 nucleotides match TRBD2. The V gene's germline CDR1 is MNHEY and CDR2 SMNVEV (reference sequence). The CDR3 totals 14 residues. The ends lost 6 bases at V and 7 bases at J; junction bases unmatched: 9. CDR3 sequence: CASRPGGEGNTQYF. CDR3 nucleotide sequence: TGTGCCAGCAGACCCGGGGGGGAGGGGAATACGCAGTATTTT.

This clone was recorded once. The chain recombines TRBV6-6 with TRBJ1-2, with TRBD1 as a possible D gene (6 bases). Germline V CDR1 and CDR2: MNHNY, SVGAGI (reference sequence). Trimming took 5 bases from V and 5 from J, leaving 18 bases between them. CDR3 length: 15 residues. In DNA, the CDR3 is TGTGCCAGCAGTCCACAGGGTTCTAGTGGTTATGGCTACACCTTC. Encoded protein: CASSPQGSSGYGYTF.

The chain is built from TRBV11-3 and TRBJ2-1; TRBD2 agrees at 9 bases. Germline trimming cut 4 bases from V and 13 bases from J; bases unmatched to any gene: 5. Germline values: CDR1 SGHNT, CDR2 YENEEA. The CDR3 totals 12 residues. CDR3 sequence (DNA): TGTGCCAGCAGCTCCCAGCGGGGGGCCCAGTTCTTC. Amino acid sequence: CASSSQRGAQFF.

The rearrangement joins TRBV4-1 to TRBJ2-2; D perhaps matches TRBD2 (6 bases). The V and J ends lost 4 bases and 0 bases respectively, with 9 bases between them. Germline V lookup: CDR1 MGHRA, CDR2 YSYEKL. The CDR3 sequence is 15 residues long. CDR3 residues: CASSLGTSNTGELFF. In DNA form, the CDR3 reads TGCGCCAGCAGCCTCGGGACTTCGAACACCGGGGAGCTGTTTTTT.

The chain links TRBV4-3 to TRBJ2-5, with TRBD1 as a possible D gene (6 bases). The V gene lost 4 bases and the J gene lost 5 bases, with 23 bases spanning the gap. Germline lookup yields CDR1 LGHNA and CDR2 YSLEER. The CDR3 is 17 amino acids. CDR3 sequence reads: CASSLEWGRGLRETQYF. CDR3 DNA sequence: TGCGCCAGCAGCCTAGAGTGGGGGCGTGGTTTGCGGGAGACCCAGTACTTC.

The rearrangement joins TRBV7-8 to TRBJ2-6; D is unresolved. With 2 bases removed from V and 0 bases from J, the gap between germline ends came to 20 bases. This CDR3 has 20 residues. The germline gives CDR1 SGHVS, CDR2 FQNEAQ. The CDR3 sequence: CASSLLRTRIGISGANVLTF. In nucleotides, the CDR3 is TGTGCCAGCAGCTTACTACGGACCCGGATCGGAATCTCTGGGGCCAACGTCCTGACTTTC.

V and J are TRBV6-5 and TRBJ1-4; D unclear. The CDR3 length is 14 residues. The V end lost 4 bases, the J end lost 8 bases, and 14 bases lay between the germline ends. Germline lookup yields CDR1 MNHEY and CDR2 SVGAGI. DNA of the CDR3: TGTGCCAGCAGTTCCCCGGGCCCCATCGAAAAACTGTTTTTT. It encodes CASSSPGPIEKLFF.

This clone was detected only a few times. J is TRBJ1-3 and V is TRBV7-2, with TRBD1 identical over 11 bases. After removal of 2 bases from V and 4 bases from J, the junction contained 10 bases not matched to a gene. This CDR3 is 18 amino acids long. Germline V gives CDR1 SGHTA, CDR2 FQGNSA. The CDR3 protein is CASSLRPGTGGWGNTIYF. The CDR3 region has the DNA TGTGCCAGCAGCTTACGCCCCGGGACAGGGGGTTGGGGAAACACCATATATTTT.

The chain carries TRBV9 and TRBJ2-1; D might be TRBD2 (5 bases). The CDR3 is made up of 15 amino acids. Germline V gene data show CDR1 as SGDLS and CDR2 as YYNGEE. Trimming took off 3 bases at V and 6 bases at J, with 16 bases between the two ends. CDR3 protein: CASSESGVYTNEQFF. The CDR3 DNA is TGTGCCAGCAGCGAGTCCGGGGTCTACACCAATGAGCAGTTCTTC.

The V call is TRBV2, the J call TRBJ1-2; 10 positions agree with TRBD1. With 6 bases clipped from V and 3 bases from J, the junction kept 1 base outside the gene matches. Germline V gene lookup returns CDR1 SNHLY and CDR2 FYNNEI. There are 13 residues in the CDR3. The CDR3 loop is CASRGQGDYGYTF. The CDR3 DNA is TGTGCCAGCAGAGGACAGGGGGACTATGGCTACACCTTC.

This clone was counted between two and nine times. The J gene is TRBJ2-1, the V gene TRBV11-3; D is unresolved. With 0 bases removed from V and 0 bases from J, the gap between germline ends came to 12 bases. The CDR3 runs 17 residues. Germline CDR1 SGHNT, CDR2 YENEEA. CDR3 region: CASSLDGRLSSYNEQFF. In DNA form, the CDR3 reads TGTGCCAGCAGCTTAGATGGACGCCTTAGCTCCTACAATGAGCAGTTCTTC.

The J gene is TRBJ1-5, the V gene TRBV19, with a weak D call TRBD1 (5 bases). The germline V and J ends were trimmed by 6 bases and 6 bases, with 18 bases remaining between them. CDR1 and CDR2 from the germline V gene are LNHDA and SQIVND (reference sequence). CDR3 size: 15 residues. CDR3 sequence (DNA): TGTGCCAGTAGATCAAGCGGGACTGGGGGTCAGCCCCAGCATTTT. It is translated as CASRSSGTGGQPQHF.